The entry below describes one TCR beta chain. Its antigen remains unknown. This entry is derived from a study of response to subunit inactivated influenza vaccine. Broader study findings: Authors suggested seasonal influenza vaccinations each recruit few new T cells.

TCRdb recomputed calls from the RT-PCR reads with MiXCR, one row per CDR3 protein. The sample carries over 150,000 distinct CDR3 sequences, approximately 15% recorded once. Here the sequenced sample was CD8+ T cells sorted from PBMCs, taken less than 6 days after vaccination. The clonotype comes from a man aged 45-60 years who received an inactivated influenza vaccine.

The CDR3 nucleotides are TGCGCCAGCAGCCAAGATAAGGGTTTGGATGGCTACACCTTC. The encoded protein is CASSQDKGLDGYTF. V and J are TRBV4-3 and TRBJ1-2; D not certain. Germline loops: CDR1 LGHNA, CDR2 YSLEER. The V end was cut by 0 bases, the J end by 6 bases, with 11 bases between. The CDR3 contains 14 residues.